The source of this TCR beta chain is a study of T cells in localized non-small cell lung cancer. Notes on the study in general: For the top 100 tumor clones, a median about 62 also appeared in adjacent lung. The greatest T cell clonality was found in uninvolved adjacent lung (higher than in tumor). Sequencing covered just one tumor region, so heterogeneity cannot be ruled out.

Data came from immunoSEQ multiplex PCR; TCRdb stores just in-frame clones and leaves some out. The sample shows 4,500 or so clones, 28% of them seen only once. The germline V gene has CDR1 SGDLS and CDR2 YYNGEE. Trimming shortened V by 5 bases and J by 2 bases, and 10 bases separated the two germline ends. The CDR3 consists of 14 residues. This clone has only a few counts. Its antigen is as yet unknown. The receptor's source is a man aged 35 to 69 with stage II lung adenocarcinoma. The chain couples TRBV9 to TRBJ2-2, with D perhaps being TRBD1 or TRBD2 (5 bases each). The input for sequencing was lung tumor tissue, taken before any cancer treatment. In DNA, the CDR3 is TGTGCCAGCAGGGGACCGAGAAACACCGGGGAGCTGTTTTTT. It codes for CASRGPRNTGELFF.